These 16 T cell receptor beta chains came from one sample sequenced in a study of radiation and T cells in renal cell carcinoma. The time point here: baseline pretreatment blood. Treatment meaning: 15 Gy SBRT to primary tumor, nephrectomy 4 weeks later. Data came from immunoSEQ multiplex PCR; TCRdb stores just in-frame clones and leaves some out. The sample consists of some 110,000 clones, roughly 80% of them appearing once. The sequencing here drew on blood, taken from a patient whose treatment included radiotherapy and nephrectomy. The source is a woman aged 60-70 years with renal cell carcinoma.

CDR3 loop: CASSSGGLWSGSSSGNTIYF. In DNA, the CDR3 is TGTGCCAGCAGCTCTGGCGGATTGTGGTCCGGCAGCAGCTCTGGAAACACCATATATTTT. The chain is built from TRBV13 and TRBJ1-3; D is undetermined. This CDR3 spans 20 amino acids. Germline V CDR1 and CDR2: PRHDT, FYEKMQ (reference sequence). V was clipped by 4 bases and J by 0 bases, with 25 bases between them.

This chain links TRBV6-5 with TRBJ2-5; 9 bases map to TRBD2. The V and J ends lost 6 bases and 5 bases, in that order; junction bases with no gene match: 4. CDR1 is MNHEY, CDR2 SVGAGI, per germline. CDR3 length equals 13 residues. CDR3 DNA: TGTGCCAGCAGCTTGGCGGGAGGGGAGACCCAGTACTTC. Protein product: CASSLAGGETQYF.

This sequence joins TRBV30 and TRBJ2-1; TRBD1 is a possible D gene (5 bases). The CDR3 runs to 14 residues. The germline V gene encodes CDR1 GTSNPN and CDR2 SVGIG (reference sequence). The ends were cut back, 1 base at V and 3 bases at J, with 10 bases in the middle. CDR3 bases: TGTGCCTGGAGTGAAGGGGCTATCTACAATGAGCAGTTCTTC. The encoded protein is CAWSEGAIYNEQFF.

The DNA of the CDR3 is TGTGCCAGCAGCCTGCCAGGAGGCTATGGCTACACCTTC. Its protein is CASSLPGGYGYTF. This chain joins TRBV9 and TRBJ1-2; D call uncertain. This CDR3 comprises 13 residues. CDR1 is SGDLS, CDR2 YYNGEE, per germline. V shed 4 bases and J shed 4 bases, with 11 bases lying between them.

The chain joins TRBV19 to TRBJ2-2; TRBD1 is a possible D gene (5 bases). The germline V gene encodes CDR1 LNHDA and CDR2 SQIVND (reference sequence). This CDR3 has 13 amino acids. Trimming cost V 5 bases and J 6 bases, with 10 bases left between them. CDR3 sequence reads: CASSLQGPGELFF. CDR3 in DNA: TGTGCCAGTAGTCTCCAGGGCCCCGGGGAGCTGTTTTTT. Based on the CDR3 plus reference TRBV19 and TRBJ2-2, the full variable domain is DGGITQSPKYLFRKEGQNVTLSCEQNLNHDAMYWYRQDPGQGLRLIYYSQIVNDFQKGDIAEGYSVSREKKESFPLTVTSAQKNPTAFYLCASSLQGPGELFFGEGSRLTVL.

The chain uses TRBV6-5 and TRBJ1-4, with TRBD1 identical over 7 bases. Germline V lookup: CDR1 MNHEY, CDR2 SVGAGI. The V and J ends lost 6 bases and 8 bases, in that order; junction bases with no gene match: 9. This CDR3 has 14 residues. The CDR3 reads CASSSTGVNEKLFF. The CDR3 DNA is TGTGCCAGCAGCAGCACAGGGGTGAACGAAAAACTGTTTTTT.

This clone was found a few times. The V and J genes are TRBV5-1 and TRBJ1-1, with D maybe TRBD1 (5 bases). Trimming cost V 7 bases and J 0 bases, with 13 bases left between them. Germline V gene data show CDR1 as SGHRS and CDR2 as YFSETQ. The CDR3 consists of 14 residues. The CDR3 DNA reads as TGCGCCAGCCAGGACGGGGGTATGAACACTGAAGCTTTCTTT. Encoded protein: CASQDGGMNTEAFF.

The chain couples TRBV7-3 to TRBJ2-2, with D possibly TRBD2 on 5 matching bases. In germline, CDR1 is SGHTA, CDR2 FQGTGA. The CDR3 is made up of 14 amino acids. The V end was cut by 4 bases, the J end by 1 base, with 7 bases between. CDR3 nucleotide sequence: TGTGCCAGCAGCTGGACTCTGAACACCGGGGAGCTGTTTTTT. Translated, it gives CASSWTLNTGELFF. The variable domain in full, completed from reference TRBV7-3 and TRBJ2-2, reads GAGVSQTPSNKVTEKGKYVELRCDPISGHTALYWYRQSLGQGPEFLIYFQGTGAADDSGLPNDRFFAVRPEGSVSTLKIQRTERGDSAVYLCASSWTLNTGELFFGEGSRLTVL.

V is TRBV6-5 and J is TRBJ2-7; the D gene is possibly TRBD1 (6 bases). The CDR3 covers 15 residues. V was pared by 5 bases and J by 3 bases, with 17 bases between. Germline V gene lookup returns CDR1 MNHEY and CDR2 SVGAGI. The CDR3 reads CASSNFRGAYYEQYF. CDR3 bases: TGTGCCAGCAGTAACTTCAGGGGCGCCTACTACGAGCAGTACTTC.

Here the CDR3 DNA reads TGTGCCAGCAGTGAAGGGGCGGGAGCGCGCGAGCAGTTCTTC. It translates to CASSEGAGAREQFF. V is TRBV2 and J is TRBJ2-1; the match to TRBD2 covers 7 bases. Germline CDR1 and CDR2: SNHLY and FYNNEI. The length of the CDR3 is 14 residues. The V segment lost 1 base and the J segment 10 bases; nucleotides outside the gene matches: 7.

The chain employs TRBV28 and TRBJ2-7; D tentatively fits TRBD1 or TRBD2 (6 bases each). Germline lookup yields CDR1 MDHEN and CDR2 SYDVKM. The CDR3 covers 13 residues. Trimming stripped 4 bases from V and 6 bases from J, with 13 bases between. This CDR3 is CASSSEGGLEQYF. CDR3 coding DNA: TGTGCCAGCAGTTCGGAGGGGGGCCTCGAGCAGTACTTC. Full variable domain (remainder filled in from reference TRBV28 and TRBJ2-7): DVKVTQSSRYLVKRTGEKVFLECVQDMDHENMFWYRQDPGLGLRLIYFSYDVKMKEKGDIPEGYSVSREKKERFSLILESASTNQTSMYLCASSSEGGLEQYFGPGTRLTVT.

The chain has TRBV10-1 and TRBJ1-1; perhaps TRBD1 as D (5 bases). The V and J ends lost 0 bases and 5 bases respectively, with 13 bases between them. Germline V gene lookup returns CDR1 WNHNN and CDR2 SYGVQD (reference sequence). This CDR3 has 15 amino acids. The CDR3 DNA is TGCGCCAGCAGTGAGTCAGGGACGGGGAAGACTGAAGCTTTCTTT. It codes for CASSESGTGKTEAFF.

The chain carries TRBV19 and TRBJ2-1; 12 bases map to TRBD2. Germline trimming cut 5 bases from V and 3 bases from J; bases unmatched to any gene: 5. CDR1 is LNHDA, CDR2 SQIVND, per germline (reference sequence). The length of the CDR3 is 16 residues. The CDR3 DNA reads as TGTGCCAGTAGTGAGACTAGCGGGGGCCTCTACAATGAGCAGTTCTTC. Residues: CASSETSGGLYNEQFF.

In DNA form, the CDR3 reads TGTGCCAGCAGCGCTGTAGCGGGAGGGCCGCGGGGTACGCAGTATTTT. This encodes CASSAVAGGPRGTQYF. The gene calls are TRBV9 and TRBJ2-3; TRBD2 agrees at 11 bases. Germline CDR1 is SGDLS and CDR2 is YYNGEE. V was pared by 3 bases and J by 8 bases, with 11 bases of the junction left unmatched. The CDR3 totals 16 residues.

The chain links TRBV6-5 to TRBJ1-1; D not certain. Germline V gene sequence: CDR1 MNHEY, CDR2 SVGAGI. V lost 2 bases and J 0 bases, leaving 7 bases between the germline ends. This CDR3 region has 14 residues. The CDR3: CASSYEEMNTEAFF. In DNA, the CDR3 is TGTGCCAGCAGTTACGAGGAAATGAACACTGAAGCTTTCTTT.

The chain has TRBV7-9 and TRBJ1-2; D gene uncertain. V shed 5 bases and J shed 7 bases, with 11 bases lying between them. The CDR3 sequence is 12 residues long. In germline, CDR1 is SEHNR, CDR2 FQNEAQ (reference sequence). CDR3 nucleotides: TGTGCCAGCAGCGACGGTTGGGGTGGCTACACCTTC. Translated: CASSDGWGGYTF.